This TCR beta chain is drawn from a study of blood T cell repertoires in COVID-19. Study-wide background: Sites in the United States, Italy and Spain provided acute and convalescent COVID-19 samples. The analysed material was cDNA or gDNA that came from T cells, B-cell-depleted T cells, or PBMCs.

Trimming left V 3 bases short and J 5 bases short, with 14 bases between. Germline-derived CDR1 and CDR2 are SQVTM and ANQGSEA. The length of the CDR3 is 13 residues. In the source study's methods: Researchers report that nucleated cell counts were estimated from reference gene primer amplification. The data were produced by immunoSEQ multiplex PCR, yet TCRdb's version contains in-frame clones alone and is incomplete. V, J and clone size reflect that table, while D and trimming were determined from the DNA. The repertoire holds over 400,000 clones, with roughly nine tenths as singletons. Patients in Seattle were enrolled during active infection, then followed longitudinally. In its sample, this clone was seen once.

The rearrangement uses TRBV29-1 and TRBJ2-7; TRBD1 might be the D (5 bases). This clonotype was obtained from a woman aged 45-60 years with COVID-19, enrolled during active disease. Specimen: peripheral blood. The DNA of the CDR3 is TGCAGCGTTGAGGGGTATCAGGGCCACGAGCAGTACTTC. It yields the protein CSVEGYQGHEQYF.